This TCR beta chain originates from a study of blood T cell repertoires in COVID-19. As for the study in general: Sources were T cells, B-cell-depleted T cells, or PBMCs; the material itself was cDNA or gDNA.

Authors' processing steps: How many nucleated cells were present was estimated from reference gene primer amplification. Produced via immunoSEQ multiplex PCR; TCRdb's table is partial and in-frame only. V and J calls plus clone size are reproduced from that table; the DNA served to infer D and trimming. The repertoire consists of under 300,000 clones, with 86% occurring once and the leading ten covering less than 8%. V was pared by 10 bases and J by 4 bases, with 13 bases between. CDR1 and CDR2 (germline): MNHEY, SMNVEV (reference sequence). The length of the CDR3 is 12 residues. This clone is a singleton in its sample.

This rearrangement joins TRBV27 to TRBJ2-5, with a tentative D call TRBD2 (5 bases). Sample: peripheral blood. The sequence came from a man in his sixties with acute or convalescent COVID-19. The CDR3 sequence is CATTGEGETQYF. The DNA of the CDR3 is TGTGCCACCACCGGGGAAGGAGAGACCCAGTACTTC.